These 27 T cell receptor beta chains came from one sample sequenced in a study of graft-versus-host responses after intestinal transplantation. These receptors' antigens are unknown. The method was immunoSEQ multiplex PCR; TCRdb's version includes in-frame clones alone and lacks a portion of them. This sample has about 90,000 clones, with about 91% found just once. Sequencing used unstimulated CD8+ T cells sorted from spleen or lymph node cells, obtained before intestinal transplant. These receptor sequences come from a human donor who received an intestinal transplant.

The chain carries TRBV5-1 and TRBJ2-7; 11 bases map to TRBD2. The CDR3 is 15 amino acids. The V gene's germline CDR1 is SGHRS and CDR2 YFSETQ. Trimming cost V 4 bases and J 5 bases; bases outside gene matches: 8. The CDR3 coding sequence is TGCGCCAGCAGCATAGCGGGAGGGATGTACGACGAGCAGTACTTC. It translates to CASSIAGGMYDEQYF.

The chain recombines TRBV5-6 with TRBJ2-1, with 12 bases identical to TRBD2. This CDR3 has 18 amino acids. Trimming removed 2 bases from V and 0 bases from J; junction bases left unmatched: 6. Germline CDR1 and CDR2: SGHDT and YYEEEE. Here the CDR3 reads CASSLTLAGGLSYNEQFF. CDR3 nucleotide sequence: TGTGCCAGCAGCTTAACCCTAGCGGGAGGGCTCTCCTACAATGAGCAGTTCTTC.

The rearrangement links TRBV6-6 to TRBJ1-5, with D perhaps TRBD1 (5 bases). The germline CDR1 and CDR2 sequences are MNHNY and SVGAGI (reference sequence). This CDR3 region has 12 residues. Trimming pared 8 bases from V and 6 bases from J, leaving 11 bases between. The CDR3: CASRGGSQPQHF. The CDR3 nucleotides are TGTGCCAGCCGGGGGGGGAGTCAGCCCCAGCATTTT.

The genes are TRBV21-1 and TRBJ2-7; the D call of TRBD1 is as the table states it, not checked on the DNA. TRBV21-1 is classified as a pseudogene. This CDR3 is 20 amino acids long. CDR3 in amino acids: CASSNQGRGPFLQANCEQYF. CDR3 in DNA: TGTGCCAGCAGCAATCAGGGCAGGGGGCCTTTTCTCCAGGCCAATTGCGAGCAGTACTTC.

The gene calls are TRBV30 and TRBJ2-7; 7 nucleotides agree with TRBD1. J gave up 6 bases and V 5 bases, and 13 bases lay outside the gene matches. CDR3 size: 14 residues. CDR1 and CDR2 (germline): GTSNPN, SVGIG (reference sequence). CDR3 in DNA: TGTGCCTGGGCCCTTTTCGACAGGGTTGGCGAGCAGTACTTC. This sequence encodes CAWALFDRVGEQYF.

This clone came up once. CDR3: CASSEHRGFSGNTIYF. Here the CDR3 DNA reads TGTGCCAGCAGCGAACACAGGGGGTTCTCTGGAAACACCATATATTTT. This rearrangement joins TRBV9 to TRBJ1-3; TRBD1 aligns across 8 bases. Trimming cost V 3 bases and J 0 bases; bases outside gene matches: 5. Germline lookup yields CDR1 SGDLS and CDR2 YYNGEE. The CDR3 is 16 amino acids.

Here the CDR3 reads CASSSYGYEQYF. As DNA, the CDR3 is TGTGCCAGCAGTTCCTATGGCTACGAGCAGTACTTC. The V and J genes are TRBV6-5 and TRBJ2-7, with D hard to call. Germline V gives CDR1 MNHEY, CDR2 SVGAGI. Trimming removed 4 bases from V and 3 bases from J, with 7 bases in between. CDR3 length equals 12 residues.

This clone was seen just once. This chain joins TRBV6-1 and TRBJ2-7, with D uncertain. Trimming cost V 11 bases and J 4 bases, with 9 bases left between them. CDR1 and CDR2 (germline): MNHNS, SASEGT. CDR3 length equals 10 residues. The CDR3 protein is CAVLAYEQYF. The CDR3 DNA reads TGTGCCGTACTCGCATACGAGCAGTACTTC.

The J gene is TRBJ2-2, the V gene TRBV7-9; D is perhaps TRBD2 (6 bases). The CDR3 has 15 amino acids. V was shortened by 1 base and J by 5 bases, with 11 bases between the two germline ends. Germline loops: CDR1 SEHNR, CDR2 FQNEAQ (reference sequence). CDR3 sequence: CASSLGRERTGELFF. The CDR3 DNA sequence: TGTGCCAGCAGCTTAGGTCGGGAGCGAACCGGGGAGCTGTTTTTT.

CDR3 protein: CASSQGRGGGSRELFF. In DNA, the CDR3 is TGCGCCAGCAGCCAAGGTCGCGGGGGTGGTTCTCGGGAGCTGTTTTTT. The J gene is TRBJ2-2, the V gene TRBV4-1; TRBD2 matches at 7 bases. V dropped 1 base and J dropped 9; count of bases not matched to a gene: 11. Germline loops: CDR1 MGHRA, CDR2 YSYEKL. This CDR3 comprises 16 residues.

The chain employs TRBV6-5 and TRBJ1-1; the D gene is possibly TRBD1 (5 bases). Germline V CDR1 and CDR2: MNHEY, SVGAGI. The CDR3 runs 16 residues. Trimming shortened V by 0 bases and J by 4 bases, and 15 bases separated the two germline ends. The CDR3 protein is CASSYSLGAWSTEAFF. The CDR3 DNA is TGTGCCAGCAGTTACTCTCTAGGGGCCTGGAGCACTGAAGCTTTCTTT.

The chain employs TRBV27 and TRBJ2-2, with TRBD1 as a possible D gene (6 bases). Germline CDR1 and CDR2: MNHEY and SMNVEV (reference sequence). The CDR3 is made up of 14 amino acids. V shed 4 bases and J shed 4 bases, with 10 bases lying between them. In DNA, the CDR3 is TGTGCCAGCAGTTGGGGGCCGGGCACCGGGGAGCTGTTTTTT. Protein: CASSWGPGTGELFF.

The chain links TRBV10-3 to TRBJ2-7, with 9 bases identical to TRBD2. V lost 3 bases and J lost 5; bases outside the gene matches: 5. CDR1 is ENHRY and CDR2 is SYGVKD in the germline V gene. This CDR3 has 14 residues. In nucleotides, the CDR3 is TGTGCCATCAGTGATAGCGGGAGTGGGAACGAGCAGTACTTC. This translates into CAISDSGSGNEQYF.

This chain links TRBV5-1 with TRBJ2-2, with 12 nucleotides matching TRBD2. Germline V gene data show CDR1 as SGHRS and CDR2 as YFSETQ. The V and J ends lost 5 bases and 6 bases, in that order; junction bases with no gene match: 5. The CDR3 runs 15 residues. CDR3 loop: CASSPGLAGPGELFF. The CDR3, as DNA: TGCGCCAGCAGTCCCGGACTAGCGGGGCCCGGGGAGCTGTTTTTT. Using reference TRBV5-1 and TRBJ2-2 for the parts outside the CDR3, the full variable domain is KAGVTQTPRYLIKTRGQQVTLSCSPISGHRSVSWYQQTPGQGLQFLFEYFSETQRNKGNFPGRFSGRQFSNSRSEMNVSTLELGDSALYLCASSPGLAGPGELFFGEGSRLTVL.

This chain uses TRBV19 with TRBJ1-1, with 9 positions matching TRBD1. This CDR3 contains 14 residues. CDR1 and CDR2 from the germline V gene are LNHDA and SQIVND (reference sequence). The V segment lost 4 bases and the J segment 1 base; nucleotides outside the gene matches: 1. CDR3 coding DNA: TGTGCCAGTAGTAGACAGGGGGGGAACACTGAAGCTTTCTTT. Translated, it gives CASSRQGGNTEAFF. Using reference TRBV19 and TRBJ1-1 for the parts outside the CDR3, the full variable domain is DGGITQSPKYLFRKEGQNVTLSCEQNLNHDAMYWYRQDPGQGLRLIYYSQIVNDFQKGDIAEGYSVSREKKESFPLTVTSAQKNPTAFYLCASSRQGGNTEAFFGQGTRLTVV.

The V call is TRBV4-2, the J call TRBJ2-7; D not resolved. V dropped 3 bases and J dropped 5 bases, with 17 bases sitting between them. CDR3 length: 15 amino acids. Germline loops: CDR1 LGHNA, CDR2 YNFKEQ. The CDR3 sequence is CASSQARGTRDEQYF. CDR3 DNA sequence: TGTGCCAGCAGCCAGGCGAGAGGAACCCGGGACGAGCAGTACTTC.

V usage is TRBV4-1 and J usage is TRBJ2-1; D possibly corresponds to TRBD2 (5 bases). CDR1 and CDR2 (germline): MGHRA, YSYEKL. This CDR3 has 16 amino acids. The V gene lost 4 bases and the J gene lost 4 bases, with 17 bases spanning the gap. CDR3 coding DNA: TGCGCCAGCAGCCGTTTGGGGAGTTCGGGATACAATGAGCAGTTCTTC. Translated: CASSRLGSSGYNEQFF.

The chain carries TRBV6-1 and TRBJ2-2, with D perhaps matching TRBD2 (5 bases). The CDR3 loop spans 14 amino acids. V lost 4 bases to trimming and J lost 5 bases, with 11 bases between them. Germline-derived CDR1 and CDR2 are MNHNS and SASEGT. This chain's CDR3 is CASSALAVTGELFF. CDR3 DNA: TGTGCCAGCAGTGCTCTAGCCGTAACCGGGGAGCTGTTTTTT.

This clone occurred a few times. The V call is TRBV4-2, the J call TRBJ2-7; 9 nucleotides match TRBD2. The V segment lost 0 bases and the J segment 5 bases; nucleotides outside the gene matches: 8. Per germline, CDR1 LGHNA and CDR2 YNFKEQ. This CDR3 contains 16 residues. The CDR3 DNA sequence: TGTGCCAGCAGCCAAGACCCGGGACTAGCTTCCGACGAGCAGTACTTC. Its protein is CASSQDPGLASDEQYF.

This chain links TRBV7-3 with TRBJ2-5; a possible D gene is TRBD2 (6 bases). There are 13 residues in the CDR3. Trimming stripped 1 base from V and 4 bases from J, with 7 bases between. Germline V CDR1 and CDR2: SGHTA, FQGTGA. In nucleotides, the CDR3 is TGTGCCAGCAGCTTAAACGGGAGAGAGACCCAGTACTTC. It encodes CASSLNGRETQYF.

This clone is a singleton in its sample. This chain joins TRBV27 and TRBJ1-2, with a weak D call TRBD1 (5 bases). From germline, CDR1 is MNHEY and CDR2 SMNVEV (reference sequence). This CDR3 has 16 amino acids. V gave up 6 bases and J gave up 3 bases, with 20 bases separating them. This CDR3 reads CASSPSDGRGDYGYTF. The CDR3 DNA is TGTGCCAGCAGCCCTTCCGATGGGAGGGGAGACTATGGCTACACCTTC.

CDR3 protein: CASSNPGRYEQYF. The DNA for the CDR3 is TGTGCCAGCAGTAATCCAGGGAGGTACGAGCAGTACTTC. This chain connects TRBV27 to TRBJ2-7; possible D gene TRBD2, 6 bases. The CDR3 length is 13 residues. The germline gives CDR1 MNHEY, CDR2 SMNVEV (reference sequence). Trimming pared 5 bases from V and 4 bases from J, leaving 12 bases between.

The chain combines TRBV7-3 with TRBJ2-1, with 14 bases that match TRBD2. The CDR3 has 17 amino acids. The germline gives CDR1 SGHTA, CDR2 FQGTGA. The V gene end was trimmed by 4 bases and the J gene end by 8 bases; junction bases not matched to a gene: 10. CDR3 coding DNA: TGTGCCAGCAGCTGGGGGGGAGGGACTAGCGGGAGATATGAGCAGTTCTTC. It codes for CASSWGGGTSGRYEQFF.

V is TRBV2 and J is TRBJ2-1; 10 nucleotides align to TRBD2. The J segment lost 3 bases and the V segment lost 8 bases, leaving 10 bases of the junction unmatched. The CDR3 sequence is 16 residues long. The germline V gene encodes CDR1 SNHLY and CDR2 FYNNEI. The CDR3 is CASGNPSGGFYNEQFF. CDR3 nucleotides: TGTGCCAGCGGGAATCCTAGCGGGGGTTTCTACAATGAGCAGTTCTTC.

This clone was seen just once. This chain uses TRBV27 with TRBJ1-5; 7 bases map to TRBD1. CDR1 MNHEY and CDR2 SMNVEV come from the germline V gene (reference sequence). CDR3 length: 15 residues. The ends lost 5 bases at V and 5 bases at J; junction bases unmatched: 9. The CDR3 sequence: CASSPKGQEYQPQHF. In DNA form, the CDR3 reads TGTGCCAGCAGTCCCAAAGGACAGGAGTATCAGCCCCAGCATTTT.

The V call is TRBV13, the J call TRBJ2-7; TRBD1 might be the D (6 bases). This CDR3 spans 15 amino acids. Germline-derived CDR1 and CDR2 are PRHDT and FYEKMQ (reference sequence). V was shortened by 5 bases and J by 4 bases, with 18 bases between the two germline ends. CDR3 loop: CASSGGGTGAYEQYF. The CDR3 DNA follows: TGTGCCAGCAGCGGTGGGGGCACTGGGGCTTACGAGCAGTACTTC.

Details on this clone: One end of the junction does not line up with germline, which may come from a read error. The chain combines TRBV4-1 with TRBJ2-7; 7 bases fit TRBD2. CDR3 length: 15 amino acids. CDR1 is MGHRA and CDR2 is YSYEKL in the germline V gene. CDR3 in amino acids: CASSQVPSGSYEQCF. The CDR3, as DNA: TGCGCCAGCAGCCAAGTCCCTAGCGGATCCTACGAGCAGTGCTTC.